This T cell receptor beta chain was captured by sequencing in a study of T cell responses to AZD1222 COVID-19 vaccine. Overall study results and limits: At 160-218 and 743-854, vaccine-associated CD4 TCRs were dominant, and they spanned spike. The peak T cell response came first, and repertoires were sampled only after it.

Points on this clone: What it recognizes is unknown.

TCRdb's copy holds only in-frame clones and misses some; the assay was immunoSEQ multiplex PCR. The profile shows roughly 150,000 clones, approximately 90% of them singletons. Trimming took 4 bases from V and 4 from J; bases not matched to a gene: 12. Germline V gene lookup returns CDR1 SGHDT and CDR2 YYEEEE. This CDR3 is built from 17 residues. The V call is TRBV5-6, the J call TRBJ2-1, with 9 bases aligning to TRBD1. The sequence was collected from an adult in good health. Sequences were derived from peripheral blood, sampled on day 0 of AZD1222 vaccination. The CDR3 bases are TGTGCCAGCAGCCCCCGTCCGGGACAGGGATTATACAATGAGCAGTTCTTC. Translated: CASSPRPGQGLYNEQFF.